Following are 29 T cell receptor beta chains from one sample sequenced in a study of blood T cell repertoires in COVID-19 (dated by TCRdb to about 2020). Libraries came from the immunoSEQ multiplex PCR assay. Imported from immuneACCESS, the table was reduced by TCRdb to in-frame sequences with V and J called. These copies leave out some clones; in studies compared against another copy, an unresolved V gene accounts for under half, and the cause of the remainder is not known. The sample table shows some 200,000 clones, and 65% to 90% are seen once. Approximately 13% of the sample goes to the ten largest clones. The sequenced sample consisted of peripheral blood. The receptor set was obtained from a human donor in a cohort sampled during active COVID-19.

This chain links TRBV15 with TRBJ2-6; the match to TRBD1 covers 7 bases. Germline V gene data show CDR1 as LNHNV and CDR2 as YYDKDF (reference sequence). This CDR3 has 17 residues. Trimming removed 2 bases from V and 0 bases from J; junction bases left unmatched: 4. The CDR3 nucleotides are TGTGCCACCAGCAGACAAACAGGGGACTCTGGGGCCAACGTCCTGACTTTC. This translates into CATSRQTGDSGANVLTF.

A few counts support this clone. The chain carries TRBV29-1 and TRBJ2-7; 9 bases align to TRBD2. This CDR3 region has 18 residues. Losses at the gene ends were 4 bases for V and 7 bases for J; bases not matched to a gene: 23. The germline V gene has CDR1 SQVTM and CDR2 ANQGSEA. Here the CDR3 reads CSVVRFPQSGGRAEEQYF. CDR3 bases: TGCAGCGTTGTACGTTTTCCCCAAAGCGGCGGGAGGGCGGAGGAGCAGTACTTC.

The chain uses TRBV6-6 and TRBJ1-2, with 11 nucleotides matching TRBD1. The CDR3 runs to 17 residues. V lost 6 bases, J lost 2 bases, and 11 bases stayed unmatched. Per the germline V gene, CDR1 is MNHNY and CDR2 is SVGAGI (reference sequence). CDR3 sequence reads: CASSRGQGALSNYGYTF. Written as DNA, the CDR3 is TGTGCCAGCAGCCGAGGACAGGGGGCGCTGTCCAACTATGGCTACACCTTC.

The rearrangement links TRBV7-6 to TRBJ2-7, with TRBD2 as a possible D gene (5 bases). Trimming stripped 4 bases from V and 3 bases from J, with 10 bases between. This CDR3 is 13 amino acids long. The germline V gene encodes CDR1 SGHVS and CDR2 FNYEAQ. The CDR3 region has the DNA TGTGCCAGCAGCTCCGACGGGATCTACGAGCAGTACTTC. This encodes CASSSDGIYEQYF.

The chain links TRBV11-2 to TRBJ2-7; maybe TRBD2 (7 bases). V was pared by 0 bases and J by 6 bases, with 9 bases between. CDR3 size: 13 residues. In germline, CDR1 is SGHAT, CDR2 FQNNGV. The CDR3 sequence: CASSLDRGGEQYF. The CDR3 DNA sequence: TGTGCCAGCAGCTTAGATAGGGGGGGCGAGCAGTACTTC.

The chain couples TRBV4-1 to TRBJ1-5, with 7 bases fitting TRBD1. Germline assignment: CDR1 MGHRA and CDR2 YSYEKL. J was trimmed by 2 bases and V by 0 bases; bases with no gene match: 4. The CDR3 is made up of 16 amino acids. This CDR3 reads CASSQDRTGGNQPQHF. The CDR3 DNA follows: TGCGCCAGCAGCCAAGATAGGACAGGAGGCAATCAGCCCCAGCATTTT.

This chain uses TRBV6-5 with TRBJ1-6, with 8 bases matching TRBD1. Germline assignment: CDR1 MNHEY and CDR2 SVGAGI. The CDR3 extends over 14 amino acids. Trimming cost V 9 bases and J 8 bases; bases outside gene matches: 9. Here the CDR3 reads CARGGTGTYSPLHF. In DNA form, the CDR3 reads TGTGCCAGGGGTGGGACAGGTACTTATTCACCCCTCCACTTT.

DNA of the CDR3: TGTGCCAGCAGCCCAGATCCGCAGGAGGTCCAAGAGACCCAGTACTTC. Its protein is CASSPDPQEVQETQYF. The chain employs TRBV28 and TRBJ2-5, with D perhaps TRBD2 (5 bases). This CDR3 comprises 16 residues. Germline CDR1 MDHEN, CDR2 SYDVKM. With 6 bases removed from V and 1 base from J, the gap between germline ends came to 18 bases.

This clone has a single count. The chain is built from TRBV28 and TRBJ2-6, with 9 bases aligning to TRBD1. In germline, CDR1 is MDHEN, CDR2 SYDVKM. After removal of 10 bases from V and 0 bases from J, the junction contained 7 bases not matched to a gene. This CDR3 contains 16 residues. CDR3: CATYRGPSSGANVLTF. The CDR3 DNA reads as TGTGCCACCTACAGGGGGCCCTCCTCTGGGGCCAACGTCCTGACTTTC.

The V call is TRBV5-4, the J call TRBJ1-2; no clear D. Per germline, CDR1 SGHNT and CDR2 YYREEE (reference sequence). CDR3 length: 14 amino acids. Trimming removed 4 bases at V and 0 bases at J, with 10 bases between. CDR3 protein: CASSAGTSNYGYTF. For the CDR3, the DNA is TGTGCCAGCAGCGCAGGCACCTCTAACTATGGCTACACCTTC.

The V call is TRBV5-1, the J call TRBJ1-4, with unresolved D. V gave up 0 bases and J gave up 5 bases, with 8 bases separating them. The CDR3 consists of 14 residues. Germline-derived CDR1 and CDR2 are SGHRS and YFSETQ. In DNA, the CDR3 is TGCGCCAGCAGCTTGGTGTCCTCGAATGAAAAACTGTTTTTT. This translates into CASSLVSSNEKLFF.

V usage is TRBV11-2 and J usage is TRBJ2-7; a possible D gene is TRBD2 (7 bases). The CDR3 length is 17 residues. In germline, CDR1 is SGHAT, CDR2 FQNNGV. V lost 3 bases and J 0 bases, leaving 18 bases between the germline ends. The CDR3 nucleotides read TGTGCCAGCAGCTTTGGGGGGGCAGCGGGGAGCTCCTACGAGCAGTACTTC. Protein sequence: CASSFGGAAGSSYEQYF.

This clone was seen just once. V usage is TRBV5-4 and J usage is TRBJ2-2; 11 bases align to TRBD2. Germline CDR1 reads SGHNT; CDR2 reads YYREEE (reference sequence). This CDR3 spans 16 amino acids. The V segment lost 4 bases and the J segment 4 bases; nucleotides outside the gene matches: 6. For the CDR3, the DNA is TGTGCCAGCAGCCCGGCCGGGACTAGCGGCACCGGGGAGCTGTTTTTT. Residues: CASSPAGTSGTGELFF.

V is TRBV11-2 and J is TRBJ1-3; 11 nucleotides line up with TRBD1. After removal of 5 bases from V and 1 base from J, the junction contained 4 bases not matched to a gene. The CDR3 is made up of 16 amino acids. Germline V gene sequence: CDR1 SGHAT, CDR2 FQNNGV. CDR3 amino acids: CASSPGQGASGNTIYF. The CDR3, as DNA: TGTGCCAGCAGCCCTGGACAGGGGGCGTCTGGAAACACCATATATTTT.

A few counts support this clone. This sequence joins TRBV10-3 and TRBJ2-7, with D perhaps matching TRBD2 (5 bases). This CDR3 contains 12 residues. The V end was cut by 3 bases, the J end by 6 bases, with 9 bases between. Germline V gives CDR1 ENHRY, CDR2 SYGVKD. CDR3 nucleotides: TGTGCCATCAGTGACACCGGGGTCGAGCAGTACTTC. It is translated as CAISDTGVEQYF.

The CDR3 bases are TGCGCCAGCAGCTCTCCCGGGGACAGGGGTAGCACAGATACGCAGTATTTT. It encodes CASSSPGDRGSTDTQYF. The rearrangement links TRBV4-1 to TRBJ2-3; 10 bases align to TRBD1. The CDR3 is made up of 17 amino acids. The V gene's germline CDR1 is MGHRA and CDR2 YSYEKL. V lost 5 bases and J lost 0; bases outside the gene matches: 8.

The table lists this clone with a count of one. V is TRBV28 and J is TRBJ1-5, with D possibly being TRBD1 (6 bases). V lost 2 bases to trimming and J lost 7 bases, with 12 bases between them. CDR3 length: 14 amino acids. The germline CDR1 and CDR2 sequences are MDHEN and SYDVKM. The CDR3 protein is CASSLLRGKQPQHF. The CDR3 DNA follows: TGTGCCAGCAGTTTACTCAGGGGTAAGCAGCCCCAGCATTTT.

The rearrangement uses TRBV5-6 and TRBJ1-6; maybe TRBD1 (6 bases). This CDR3 is built from 15 residues. Trimming removed 0 bases from V and 6 bases from J, with 10 bases in between. Germline-derived CDR1 and CDR2 are SGHDT and YYEEEE. The CDR3 nucleotides read TGTGCCAGCAGCTTGGCCAGGGGTAGTAATTCACCCCTCCACTTT. Residues: CASSLARGSNSPLHF.

The chain joins TRBV3-1 (or the pseudogene TRBV3-2) to TRBJ2-1; maybe TRBD2 (5 bases). Germline CDR1 and CDR2: LGHDT and YNNKEL (reference sequence). V lost 4 bases and J 3 bases, leaving 10 bases between the germline ends. CDR3 length: 14 amino acids. The CDR3 region has the DNA TGTGCCAGCAGCCTTTCCGGGGTCTACAATGAGCAGTTCTTC. This codes for CASSLSGVYNEQFF.

The chain employs TRBV19 and TRBJ2-6; 7 nucleotides match TRBD1. Trimming at V came to 2 bases and at J to 0 bases, leaving 1 base not matched to a gene. CDR3 length equals 16 residues. Looked up from germline, CDR1 is LNHDA and CDR2 is SQIVND (reference sequence). DNA for the CDR3: TGTGCCAGTAGTATATACAGGGGCTCTGGGGCCAACGTCCTGACTTTC. Protein product: CASSIYRGSGANVLTF.

The chain has TRBV2 and TRBJ2-2; 11 bases line up with TRBD1. The V gene end was trimmed by 5 bases and the J gene end by 6 bases; junction bases not matched to a gene: 5. This CDR3 has 15 residues. CDR1 is SNHLY, CDR2 FYNNEI, per germline. The CDR3 sequence is CASSWDRGSSGELFF. The CDR3 nucleotides read TGTGCCAGCAGTTGGGACAGGGGGTCTTCCGGGGAGCTGTTTTTT.

This clone occurred a few times. V usage is TRBV10-3 and J usage is TRBJ1-5, with unresolved D. V was cut by 7 bases and J by 4 bases, with 11 bases left in between. Germline V CDR1 and CDR2: ENHRY, SYGVKD. The CDR3 loop spans 13 amino acids. The CDR3 coding sequence is TGTGCCATCAAGGCGGCGCTGAATCAGCCCCAGCATTTT. Its translation: CAIKAALNQPQHF.

The gene calls are TRBV7-2 and TRBJ2-1; 7 nucleotides line up with TRBD2. Germline trimming cut 3 bases from V and 8 bases from J; bases unmatched to any gene: 7. The CDR3 runs to 14 residues. Germline CDR1 SGHTA, CDR2 FQGNSA. The CDR3 bases are TGTGCCAGCAGCTTGTGGACTAGTCACGATGAGCAGTTCTTC. Translation: CASSLWTSHDEQFF.

The V call is TRBV19, the J call TRBJ1-5, with D unresolved. Deletions cut 5 bases from V and 1 base from J, with 15 bases between. This CDR3 is 16 amino acids long. Germline V gives CDR1 LNHDA, CDR2 SQIVND (reference sequence). In DNA form, the CDR3 reads TGTGCCAGTAGTGACGGCGGAATAATAAGCAATCAGCCCCAGCATTTT. Translated, it gives CASSDGGIISNQPQHF.

The chain combines TRBV5-4 with TRBJ1-1; perhaps TRBD1 as D (5 bases). The CDR3 contains 15 residues. CDR1 and CDR2 (germline): SGHNT, YYREEE (reference sequence). V dropped 3 bases and J dropped 0 bases, with 12 bases sitting between them. CDR3 in DNA: TGTGCCAGCAGCTCGGATACAGGCTTGAACACTGAAGCTTTCTTT. Its translation is CASSSDTGLNTEAFF. Drawing the rest from reference TRBV5-4 and TRBJ1-1, the complete variable domain is ETGVTQSPTHLIKTRGQQVTLRCSSQSGHNTVSWYQQALGQGPQFIFQYYREEENGRGNFPPRFSGLQFPNYSSELNVNALELDDSALYLCASSSDTGLNTEAFFGQGTRLTVV.

The chain joins TRBV25-1 to TRBJ1-1, with 10 nucleotides matching TRBD1. The CDR3 has 15 residues. The V segment lost 1 base and the J segment 3 bases; nucleotides outside the gene matches: 2. Germline V gene sequence: CDR1 MGHDK, CDR2 SYGVNS. The CDR3 region has the DNA TGTGCCAGCAGTGAATCCGGGACAGGGGACACTGAAGCTTTCTTT. Protein: CASSESGTGDTEAFF.

V and J are TRBV7-8 and TRBJ2-1; 8 nucleotides match TRBD2. CDR1 SGHVS and CDR2 FQNEAQ come from the germline V gene. The CDR3 is 18 amino acids. Trimming removed 5 bases from V and 6 bases from J; junction bases left unmatched: 18. The CDR3 loop is CASSPSCSGDLFRNEQFF. The CDR3 nucleotides are TGTGCCAGCAGCCCGTCGTGTAGCGGGGACCTTTTTCGCAATGAGCAGTTCTTC. The whole variable domain, filled in from reference TRBV7-8 and TRBJ2-1, reads GAGVSQSPRYKVAKRGQDVALRCDPISGHVSLFWYQQALGQGPEFLTYFQNEAQLDKSGLPSDRFFAERPEGSVSTLKIQRTQQEDSAVYLCASSPSCSGDLFRNEQFFGPGTRLTVL.

This clone was detected a few times. The rearrangement joins TRBV12-5 to TRBJ2-7, with D tentatively TRBD1 (5 bases). With 1 base removed from V and 2 bases from J, the gap between germline ends came to 6 bases. Germline CDR1 reads LGHNT; CDR2 reads FRNRAP. The length of the CDR3 is 13 residues. The CDR3 region is CASGLGQTYEQYF. The CDR3 nucleotides read TGTGCTAGTGGTTTGGGACAGACCTACGAGCAGTACTTC. Drawing the rest from reference TRBV12-5 and TRBJ2-7, the complete variable domain is DARVTQTPRHKVTEMGQEVTMRCQPILGHNTVFWYRQTMMQGLELLAYFRNRAPLDDSGMPKDRFSAEMPDATLATLKIQPSEPRDSAVYFCASGLGQTYEQYFGPGTRLTVT.

The chain combines TRBV5-1 with TRBJ2-3, with unresolved D. This CDR3 contains 14 residues. Germline CDR1 is SGHRS and CDR2 is YFSETQ. Trimming shortened V by 5 bases and J by 4 bases, and 14 bases separated the two germline ends. This chain's CDR3 is CASSLANEADTQYF. The CDR3 DNA follows: TGCGCCAGCAGTTTAGCTAATGAGGCAGATACGCAGTATTTT.